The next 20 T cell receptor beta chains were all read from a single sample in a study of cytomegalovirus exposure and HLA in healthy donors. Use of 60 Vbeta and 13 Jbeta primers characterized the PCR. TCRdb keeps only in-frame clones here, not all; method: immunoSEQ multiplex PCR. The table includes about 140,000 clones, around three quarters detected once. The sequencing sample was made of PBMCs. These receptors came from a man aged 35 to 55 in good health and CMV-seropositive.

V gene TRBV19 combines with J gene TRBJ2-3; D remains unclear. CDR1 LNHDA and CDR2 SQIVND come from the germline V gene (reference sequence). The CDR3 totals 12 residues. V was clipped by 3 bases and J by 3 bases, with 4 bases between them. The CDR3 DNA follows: TGTGCCAGTAGTATCCGTACAGATACGCAGTATTTT. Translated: CASSIRTDTQYF.

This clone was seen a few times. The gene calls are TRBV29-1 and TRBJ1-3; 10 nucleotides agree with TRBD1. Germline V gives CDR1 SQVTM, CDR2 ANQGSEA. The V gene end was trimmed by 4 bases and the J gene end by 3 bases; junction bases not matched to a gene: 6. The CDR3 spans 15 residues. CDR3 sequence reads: CSVALWDRGGNTIYF. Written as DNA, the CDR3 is TGCAGCGTTGCCCTCTGGGACAGGGGTGGAAACACCATATATTTT.

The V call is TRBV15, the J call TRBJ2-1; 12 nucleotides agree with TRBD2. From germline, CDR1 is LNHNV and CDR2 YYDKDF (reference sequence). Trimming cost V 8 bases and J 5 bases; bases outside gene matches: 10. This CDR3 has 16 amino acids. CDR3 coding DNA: TGTGCCACCGACGGAGGCGGACTAGCGGGAAACAATGAGCAGTTCTTC. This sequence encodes CATDGGGLAGNNEQFF.

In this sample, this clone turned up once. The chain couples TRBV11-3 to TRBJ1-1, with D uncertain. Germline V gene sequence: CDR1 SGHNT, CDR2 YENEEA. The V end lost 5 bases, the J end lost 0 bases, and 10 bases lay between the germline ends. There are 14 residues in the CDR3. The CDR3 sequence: CASSQDTLNTEAFF. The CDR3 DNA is TGTGCCAGCAGCCAAGACACGTTGAACACTGAAGCTTTCTTT.

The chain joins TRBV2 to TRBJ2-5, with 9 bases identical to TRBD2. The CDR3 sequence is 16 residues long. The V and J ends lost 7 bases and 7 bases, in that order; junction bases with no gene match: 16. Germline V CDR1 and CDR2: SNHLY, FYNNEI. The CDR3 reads CASISAGRGRARTQYF. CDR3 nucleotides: TGTGCCAGCATCTCGGCCGGTCGCGGGAGGGCCAGGACCCAGTACTTC.

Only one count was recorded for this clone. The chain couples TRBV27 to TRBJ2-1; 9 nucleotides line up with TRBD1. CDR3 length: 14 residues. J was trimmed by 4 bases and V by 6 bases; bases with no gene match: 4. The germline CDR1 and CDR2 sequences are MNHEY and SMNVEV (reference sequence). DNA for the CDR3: TGTGCCAGCAGGACAGGGGGACTTTACAATGAGCAGTTCTTC. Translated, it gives CASRTGGLYNEQFF.

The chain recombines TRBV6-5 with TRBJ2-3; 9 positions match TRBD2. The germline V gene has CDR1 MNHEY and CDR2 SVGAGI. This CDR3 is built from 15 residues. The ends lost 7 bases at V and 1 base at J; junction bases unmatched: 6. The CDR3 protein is CASKTGTSRTDTQYF. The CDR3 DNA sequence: TGTGCCAGCAAAACCGGGACTAGCCGCACAGATACGCAGTATTTT.

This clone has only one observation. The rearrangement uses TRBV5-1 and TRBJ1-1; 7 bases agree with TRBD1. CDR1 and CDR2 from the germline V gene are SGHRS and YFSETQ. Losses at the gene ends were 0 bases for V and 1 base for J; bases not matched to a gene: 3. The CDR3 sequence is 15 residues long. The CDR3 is CASSLVGQPNTEAFF. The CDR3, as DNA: TGCGCCAGCAGCTTGGTGGGACAGCCGAACACTGAAGCTTTCTTT.

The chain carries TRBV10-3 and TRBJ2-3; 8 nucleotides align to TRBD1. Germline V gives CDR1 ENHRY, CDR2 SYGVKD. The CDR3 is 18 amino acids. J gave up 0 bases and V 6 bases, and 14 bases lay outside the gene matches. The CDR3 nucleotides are TGTGCCATCAGAGATCTAGACCGGACAGGGCCTAGCACAGATACGCAGTATTTT. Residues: CAIRDLDRTGPSTDTQYF.

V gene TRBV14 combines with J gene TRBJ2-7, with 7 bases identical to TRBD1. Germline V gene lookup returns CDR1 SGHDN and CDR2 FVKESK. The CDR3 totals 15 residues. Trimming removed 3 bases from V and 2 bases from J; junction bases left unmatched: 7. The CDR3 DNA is TGTGCCAGCAGCCAGACGACAGGGTACGCCTACGAGCAGTACTTC. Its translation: CASSQTTGYAYEQYF. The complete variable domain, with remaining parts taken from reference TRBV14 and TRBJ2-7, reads EAGVTQFPSHSVIEKGQTVTLRCDPISGHDNLYWYRRVMGKEIKFLLHFVKESKQDESGMPNNRFLAERTGGTYSTLKVQPAELEDSGVYFCASSQTTGYAYEQYFGPGTRLTVT.

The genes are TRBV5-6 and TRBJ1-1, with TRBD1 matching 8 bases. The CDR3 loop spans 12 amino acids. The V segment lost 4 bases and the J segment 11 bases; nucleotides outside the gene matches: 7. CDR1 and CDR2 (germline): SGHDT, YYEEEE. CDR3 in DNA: TGTGCCAGCAGCGTTGGACAGGGCGGCGCTTTCTTT. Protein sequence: CASSVGQGGAFF.

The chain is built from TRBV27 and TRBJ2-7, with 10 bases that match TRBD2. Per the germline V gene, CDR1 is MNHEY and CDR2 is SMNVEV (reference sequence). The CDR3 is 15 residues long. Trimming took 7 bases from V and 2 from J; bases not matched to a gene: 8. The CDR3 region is CASNPSGSGPYEQYF. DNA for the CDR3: TGTGCCAGCAACCCTAGCGGGAGTGGGCCCTACGAGCAGTACTTC.

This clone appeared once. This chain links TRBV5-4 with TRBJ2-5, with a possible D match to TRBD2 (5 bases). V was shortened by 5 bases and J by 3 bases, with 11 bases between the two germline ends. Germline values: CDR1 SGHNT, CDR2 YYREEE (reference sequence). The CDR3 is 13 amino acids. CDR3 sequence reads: CASRPGREETQYF. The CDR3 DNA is TGTGCCAGCAGACCGGGGAGAGAAGAGACCCAGTACTTC.

CDR3 DNA sequence: TGTGCCAGCAGTGAATATGGAGGGACAGAGTATGGCTACACCTTC. This gives the protein CASSEYGGTEYGYTF. J is TRBJ1-2 and V is TRBV25-1; 7 bases align to TRBD1. J lost 5 bases, V lost 0 bases, and 6 bases had no gene match. The CDR3 runs to 15 residues. The germline V gene encodes CDR1 MGHDK and CDR2 SYGVNS.

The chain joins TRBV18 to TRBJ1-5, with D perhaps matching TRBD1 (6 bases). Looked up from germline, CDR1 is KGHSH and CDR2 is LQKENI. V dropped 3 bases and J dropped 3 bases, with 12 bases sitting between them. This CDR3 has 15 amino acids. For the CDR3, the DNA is TGTGCCAGCTCACCCGAAGGACAGTTCAATCAGCCCCAGCATTTT. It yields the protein CASSPEGQFNQPQHF.

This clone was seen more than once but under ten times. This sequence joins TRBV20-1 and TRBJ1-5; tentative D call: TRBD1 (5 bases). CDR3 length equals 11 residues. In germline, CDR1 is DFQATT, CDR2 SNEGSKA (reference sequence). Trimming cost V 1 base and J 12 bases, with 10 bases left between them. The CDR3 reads CSARGPGGQHF. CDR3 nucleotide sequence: TGCAGTGCTAGAGGACCGGGGGGCCAGCATTTT.

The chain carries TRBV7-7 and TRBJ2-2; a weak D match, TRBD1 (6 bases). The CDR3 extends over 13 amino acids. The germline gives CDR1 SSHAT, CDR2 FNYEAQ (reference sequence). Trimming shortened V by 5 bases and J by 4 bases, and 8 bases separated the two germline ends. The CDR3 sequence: CASSAGVTGELFF. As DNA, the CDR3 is TGTGCCAGCAGCGCAGGGGTCACCGGGGAGCTGTTTTTT.

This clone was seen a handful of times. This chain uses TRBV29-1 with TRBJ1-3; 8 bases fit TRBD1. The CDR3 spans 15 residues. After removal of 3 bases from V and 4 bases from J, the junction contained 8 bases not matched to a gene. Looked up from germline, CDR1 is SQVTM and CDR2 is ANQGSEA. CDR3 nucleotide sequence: TGCAGCGTTGATCTGGCAGGGGGCATGGGAAACACCATATATTTT. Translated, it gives CSVDLAGGMGNTIYF. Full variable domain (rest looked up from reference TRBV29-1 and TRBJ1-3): SAVISQKPSRDICQRGTSLTIQCQVDSQVTMMFWYRQQPGQSLTLIATANQGSEATYESGFVIDKFPISRPNLTFSTLTVSNMSPEDSSIYLCSVDLAGGMGNTIYFGEGSWLTVV.

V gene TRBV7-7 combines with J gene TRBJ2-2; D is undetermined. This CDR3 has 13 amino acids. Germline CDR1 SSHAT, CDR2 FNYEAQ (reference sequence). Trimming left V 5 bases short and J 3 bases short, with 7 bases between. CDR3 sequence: CASSAQHTGELFF. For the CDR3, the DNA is TGTGCCAGCAGCGCACAGCACACCGGGGAGCTGTTTTTT.

The CDR3 protein is CASSLVVQDEKLFF. The CDR3 DNA reads TGTGCCAGCAGCTTAGTGGTCCAGGATGAAAAACTGTTTTTT. This sequence joins TRBV11-3 and TRBJ1-4; D is ambiguous. There are 14 residues in the CDR3. V lost 1 base to trimming and J lost 6 bases, with 9 bases between them. Germline assignment: CDR1 SGHNT and CDR2 YENEEA.